The clone carrying this T cell receptor (beta chain) has only one observation. Its antigen is undetermined. The CDR3 sequence is 13 residues long. From germline, CDR1 is SGHVS and CDR2 FNYEAQ. V lost 5 bases to trimming and J lost 3 bases, with 11 bases between them. It was with 60 Vbeta and 13 Jbeta primers that the PCR ran. TCRdb's table, derived via immunoSEQ multiplex PCR, lists solely in-frame clones and lacks some. The repertoire has some 130,000 clones, roughly 80% of them found once; the top ten carry roughly 8.2%. The data belong to a study of cytomegalovirus exposure and HLA in healthy donors. Regarding the study as a whole: Confirmation in vitro established that a few CMV-associated chains were specific for CMV antigens. Later on, an analysis showed TCR association rates differing by HLA locus, with DRB1 the most and HLA-C the fewest. An analysis was carried out at a later point. It showed that HLA-associated TCR beta chains were more clonally expanded than equally common non-associated chains.

While unrecorded immune exposures were likely, the donors were nominally healthy when sampled. This chain joins TRBV7-6 and TRBJ2-7; no definite D call. This receptor was obtained from a woman between 50 and 59 years old in good health and CMV-seropositive. The sequencing input was PBMCs. The DNA of the CDR3 is TGTGCCAGCAGCCCGGGTCCCAACTACGAGCAGTACTTC. Its protein product is CASSPGPNYEQYF. The entire variable domain, with the rest obtained from reference TRBV7-6 and TRBJ2-7, is as follows: GAGVSQSPRYKVTKRGQDVALRCDPISGHVSLYWYRQALGQGPEFLTYFNYEAQQDKSGLPNDRFSAERPEGSISTLTIQRTEQRDSAMYRCASSPGPNYEQYFGPGTRLTVT.